This TCR beta chain derives from a study of radiotherapy plus CTLA-4 blockade in lung cancer. Background on the study: Disease control was achieved by around 33% of patients, and objective responses by about 19%.

Here immunoSEQ multiplex PCR was the method, and the copy in TCRdb shows in-frame clones only, minus some. The repertoire consists of around 110,000 clones, with around 89% occurring once and the leading ten covering roughly 7%. Sequenced material: peripheral blood, taken from a patient treated with radiotherapy plus ipilimumab. The source is a human donor with non-small cell lung cancer that progressed on radiotherapy plus ipilimumab.

The CDR3 region has the DNA TGTGCCAGCAGGAGACCCGGACTAGTGAACACCGGGGAGCTGTTTTTT. Amino acid sequence: CASRRPGLVNTGELFF. The J gene is TRBJ2-2, the V gene TRBV7-9; 7 bases are a match to TRBD2. V shed 6 bases and J 1 base; nucleotides not matched to a gene: 8. This CDR3 has 16 residues. Looked up from germline, CDR1 is SEHNR and CDR2 is FQNEAQ (reference sequence).